This is a list of T cell receptor beta chains from one sample in a study of cytomegalovirus exposure and HLA in healthy donors. Only in-frame clones appear in the TCRdb table, and some are missing; sequencing was by immunoSEQ multiplex PCR. The sample includes around 140,000 clones, 70% to 85% of them seen just once. Sequenced sample: PBMCs. All receptors come from a man younger than 40 in good health and CMV-seropositive. CDR3s include the opening cysteine and the closing phenylalanine or tryptophan. Each record gives: V gene, J gene, D gene, clone size, CDR3 protein, CDR3 DNA. A D gene is named only where the DNA matches it firmly. Expanded clones get a size class; other rows say once, few or many, or leave the size out.

v_call: TRBV19; j_call: TRBJ2-1; d_call: TRBD2; clone_size: .; cdr3_aa: CASSPRWREPYNEQFF; cdr3_nt: TGTGCCAGTAGTCCAAGGTGGCGGGAGCCCTACAATGAGCAGTTCTTC
v_call: TRBV11-3; j_call: TRBJ2-1; d_call: TRBD1; clone_size: .; cdr3_aa: CASSLTVPGQGSYNEQFF; cdr3_nt: TGTGCCAGCAGCTTGACAGTGCCGGGACAGGGGTCCTACAATGAGCAGTTCTTC
v_call: TRBV5-1; j_call: TRBJ1-1; d_call: .; clone_size: .; cdr3_aa: CASRVQGRDTEAFF; cdr3_nt: TGCGCCAGCCGGGTCCAGGGTCGGGACACTGAAGCTTTCTTT
v_call: TRBV14; j_call: TRBJ1-3; d_call: TRBD1; clone_size: once; cdr3_aa: CASSQVTGGSNTIYF; cdr3_nt: TGTGCCAGCAGCCAAGTGACAGGGGGCTCAAACACCATATATTTT
v_call: TRBV5-1; j_call: TRBJ2-3; d_call: TRBD2; clone_size: .; cdr3_aa: CASSSLAGVEDTQYF; cdr3_nt: TGCGCCAGCAGCTCCTTAGCGGGAGTAGAAGATACGCAGTATTTT
v_call: TRBV6-1; j_call: TRBJ2-5; d_call: TRBD2; clone_size: once; cdr3_aa: CASSGGGAGETQYF; cdr3_nt: TGTGCCAGCAGTGGGGGAGGGGCAGGAGAGACCCAGTACTTC
v_call: TRBV6-1; j_call: TRBJ2-7; d_call: TRBD1; clone_size: .; cdr3_aa: CASRDRFSYEQYF; cdr3_nt: TGTGCCAGCAGGGACAGGTTCTCCTACGAGCAGTACTTC
v_call: TRBV5-1; j_call: TRBJ1-6; d_call: .; clone_size: .; cdr3_aa: CASSYGGGHSDRAYNSPLHF; cdr3_nt: TGCGCCAGCAGCTATGGGGGGGGGCACTCCGACAGAGCCTATAATTCACCCCTCCACTTT
v_call: TRBV5-5; j_call: TRBJ2-7; d_call: TRBD1; clone_size: .; cdr3_aa: CASSLGGTGASYEQYF; cdr3_nt: TGTGCCAGCAGCTTGGGAGGGACAGGGGCATCCTACGAGCAGTACTTC
v_call: TRBV27; j_call: TRBJ2-1; d_call: TRBD1; clone_size: .; cdr3_aa: CASSLMGQRKEFF; cdr3_nt: TGTGCCAGCAGTTTAATGGGACAGCGTAAAGAGTTCTTC
v_call: TRBV28; j_call: TRBJ1-2; d_call: .; clone_size: .; cdr3_aa: CASSPSGGYGYTF; cdr3_nt: TGTGCCAGCAGCCCCTCGGGAGGCTATGGCTACACCTTC
v_call: TRBV9; j_call: TRBJ2-5; d_call: .; clone_size: .; cdr3_aa: CASSEGGQREETQYF; cdr3_nt: TGTGCCAGCAGCGAGGGGGGACAGCGGGAGGAGACCCAGTACTTC
v_call: TRBV10-3; j_call: TRBJ2-5; d_call: .; clone_size: .; cdr3_aa: CAIKGIGVQETQYF; cdr3_nt: TGTGCCATCAAGGGGATAGGTGTTCAAGAGACCCAGTACTTC
v_call: TRBV6-4; j_call: TRBJ2-5; d_call: TRBD1; clone_size: .; cdr3_aa: CASSDRTGETQYF; cdr3_nt: TGTGCCAGCAGTGACAGGACAGGAGAGACCCAGTACTTC
v_call: TRBV5-4; j_call: TRBJ2-7; d_call: TRBD1; clone_size: .; cdr3_aa: CASSSGGRGLNEQYF; cdr3_nt: TGTGCCAGCAGCTCCGGTGGCAGGGGGCTTAACGAGCAGTACTTC
v_call: TRBV29-1; j_call: TRBJ2-4; d_call: .; clone_size: once; cdr3_aa: CSVEDRATGKAKNIQYF; cdr3_nt: TGCAGCGTTGAAGATAGGGCGACAGGTAAAGCCAAAAACATTCAGTACTTC
v_call: TRBV18; j_call: TRBJ2-2; d_call: .; clone_size: .; cdr3_aa: CASSPREALGVGELFF; cdr3_nt: TGTGCCAGCTCACCACGGGAAGCCTTAGGGGTCGGGGAGCTGTTTTTT
v_call: TRBV28; j_call: TRBJ1-2; d_call: .; clone_size: .; cdr3_aa: CASSRGYGYTF; cdr3_nt: TGTGCCAGCAGTCGGGGCTATGGCTACACCTTC
v_call: TRBV5-1; j_call: TRBJ2-1; d_call: TRBD2; clone_size: .; cdr3_aa: CASSLGPGGPLSYNEQFF; cdr3_nt: TGCGCCAGCAGCTTGGGTCCGGGAGGACCTCTGTCCTACAATGAGCAGTTCTTC
v_call: TRBV7-2; j_call: TRBJ1-3; d_call: TRBD1; clone_size: .; cdr3_aa: CASSPLGTGEGNTIYF; cdr3_nt: TGTGCCAGCAGCCCCCTGGGGACAGGGGAGGGAAACACCATATATTTT
v_call: TRBV7-2; j_call: TRBJ2-7; d_call: TRBD1; clone_size: .; cdr3_aa: CASSTSGTGLDEQYF; cdr3_nt: TGTGCCAGCAGCACGTCCGGGACAGGTCTCGACGAGCAGTACTTC
v_call: TRBV6-1; j_call: TRBJ2-1; d_call: TRBD1; clone_size: .; cdr3_aa: CASSSVPGQGDEQFF; cdr3_nt: TGTGCCAGCAGTTCCGTCCCGGGACAGGGCGATGAGCAGTTCTTC
v_call: TRBV19; j_call: TRBJ2-6; d_call: .; clone_size: once; cdr3_aa: CASSIWRVGPSGANVLTF; cdr3_nt: TGTGCCAGTAGTATTTGGCGAGTGGGGCCCTCTGGGGCCAACGTCCTGACTTTC
v_call: TRBV7-9; j_call: TRBJ1-4; d_call: TRBD1; clone_size: .; cdr3_aa: CASSLGDRGHSEKLFF; cdr3_nt: TGTGCCAGCAGCTTAGGGGACAGGGGGCATAGTGAAAAACTGTTTTTT
v_call: TRBV7-2; j_call: TRBJ1-1; d_call: .; clone_size: .; cdr3_aa: CASSLGPEVNTEAFF; cdr3_nt: TGTGCCAGCAGCTTAGGGCCAGAGGTGAACACTGAAGCTTTCTTT
v_call: TRBV11-3; j_call: TRBJ2-1; d_call: .; clone_size: .; cdr3_aa: CASSSSRGANNEQFF; cdr3_nt: TGTGCCAGCAGCTCCAGCCGGGGGGCCAACAATGAGCAGTTCTTC
v_call: TRBV23-1; j_call: TRBJ2-7; d_call: .; clone_size: .; cdr3_aa: CASSQRRLVTYEQYF; cdr3_nt: TGCGCCAGCAGTCAGAGGCGTCTAGTGACCTACGAGCAGTACTTC
v_call: TRBV6-1; j_call: TRBJ1-2; d_call: .; clone_size: .; cdr3_aa: CASSEWTSSYGYTF; cdr3_nt: TGTGCCAGCAGTGAATGGACATCTTCCTATGGCTACACCTTC
v_call: TRBV11-3; j_call: TRBJ2-7; d_call: TRBD1; clone_size: .; cdr3_aa: CASSPGDRSYEQYF; cdr3_nt: TGTGCCAGCAGTCCGGGGGACAGGTCCTACGAGCAGTACTTC
v_call: TRBV15; j_call: TRBJ2-1; d_call: .; clone_size: .; cdr3_aa: CATSSRGRFNEQFF; cdr3_nt: TGTGCCACCAGCAGTCGGGGTAGATTTAATGAGCAGTTCTTC
v_call: TRBV6-5; j_call: TRBJ1-6; d_call: TRBD1; clone_size: .; cdr3_aa: CASSYSRGGDSPLHF; cdr3_nt: TGTGCCAGCAGTTACTCGAGAGGGGGCGATTCACCCCTCCACTTT
v_call: TRBV6-5; j_call: TRBJ1-1; d_call: .; clone_size: few; cdr3_aa: CASSRFLNTEAFF; cdr3_nt: TGTGCCAGCAGCCGGTTCCTTAACACTGAAGCTTTCTTT
v_call: TRBV11-2; j_call: TRBJ2-3; d_call: TRBD2; clone_size: once; cdr3_aa: CASSLTSGGTKDTQYF; cdr3_nt: TGTGCCAGCAGCTTGACTAGCGGGGGGACGAAGGATACGCAGTATTTT
v_call: TRBV10-3; j_call: TRBJ2-4; d_call: TRBD1; clone_size: .; cdr3_aa: CAISDGTGGRSIQYF; cdr3_nt: TGTGCCATCAGTGACGGGACAGGGGGCCGAAGCATTCAGTACTTC
v_call: TRBV5-5; j_call: TRBJ1-2; d_call: TRBD1; clone_size: .; cdr3_aa: CASSPFDRVHYGYTF; cdr3_nt: TGTGCCAGCAGCCCTTTTGACAGGGTGCACTATGGCTACACCTTC
v_call: TRBV4-1; j_call: TRBJ2-1; d_call: .; clone_size: few; cdr3_aa: CASSRLLEGGIANEQFF; cdr3_nt: TGCGCCAGCAGCCGGTTACTAGAAGGCGGGATCGCCAATGAGCAGTTCTTC
v_call: TRBV15; j_call: TRBJ2-1; d_call: .; clone_size: .; cdr3_aa: CATSSQRGNEQFF; cdr3_nt: TGTGCCACCAGCAGCCAACGAGGTAATGAGCAGTTCTTC
v_call: TRBV19; j_call: TRBJ1-5; d_call: .; clone_size: .; cdr3_aa: CASSISKGTSNQPQHF; cdr3_nt: TGTGCCAGTAGTATTAGTAAGGGGACAAGCAATCAGCCCCAGCATTTT
v_call: TRBV6-5; j_call: TRBJ1-5; d_call: TRBD1; clone_size: .; cdr3_aa: CASSPTGEGDQPQHF; cdr3_nt: TGTGCCAGCAGTCCGACAGGGGAAGGGGATCAGCCCCAGCATTTT
v_call: TRBV28; j_call: TRBJ1-4; d_call: .; clone_size: .; cdr3_aa: CASSLGKFGGKLFF; cdr3_nt: TGTGCCAGCAGTTTAGGAAAGTTTGGAGGAAAACTGTTTTTT
v_call: TRBV6-5; j_call: TRBJ2-5; d_call: TRBD2; clone_size: many; cdr3_aa: CASAREPTQETQYF; cdr3_nt: TGTGCCAGTGCGCGGGAGCCCACTCAAGAGACCCAGTACTTC
v_call: TRBV5-1; j_call: TRBJ2-1; d_call: TRBD2; clone_size: .; cdr3_aa: CASSPLSGGVYNEQFF; cdr3_nt: TGCGCCAGCAGCCCCCTTAGCGGGGGGGTTTACAATGAGCAGTTCTTC
v_call: TRBV2; j_call: TRBJ1-6; d_call: TRBD1; clone_size: .; cdr3_aa: CASCRDRDNSPLHF; cdr3_nt: TGTGCCAGCTGCCGGGACAGAGATAATTCACCCCTCCACTTT
v_call: TRBV30; j_call: TRBJ2-1; d_call: .; clone_size: .; cdr3_aa: CAANRDKQFF; cdr3_nt: TGTGCCGCGAACCGGGACAAACAGTTCTTC
v_call: TRBV5-4; j_call: TRBJ1-4; d_call: .; clone_size: .; cdr3_aa: CASSFNGNNEKLFF; cdr3_nt: TGTGCCAGCAGCTTCAACGGTAATAATGAAAAACTGTTTTTT
v_call: TRBV19; j_call: TRBJ2-3; d_call: .; clone_size: .; cdr3_aa: CASSNGDTQYF; cdr3_nt: TGTGCCAGTAGTAACGGAGATACGCAGTATTTT
v_call: TRBV30; j_call: TRBJ2-1; d_call: TRBD2; clone_size: .; cdr3_aa: CACDVQRGFPEQFF; cdr3_nt: TGTGCCTGCGACGTCCAGCGGGGGTTCCCTGAGCAGTTCTTC
v_call: TRBV5-4; j_call: TRBJ2-3; d_call: .; clone_size: .; cdr3_aa: CASSLGGTDTDTQYF; cdr3_nt: TGTGCCAGCAGCTTGGGAGGTACCGACACAGATACGCAGTATTTT
v_call: TRBV11-2; j_call: TRBJ2-7; d_call: TRBD2; clone_size: once; cdr3_aa: CASSLGWRTSGSYEQYF; cdr3_nt: TGTGCCAGCAGCTTAGGGTGGCGGACTAGCGGCTCCTACGAGCAGTACTTC
v_call: TRBV30; j_call: TRBJ1-3; d_call: .; clone_size: .; cdr3_aa: CALSHPGNTIYF; cdr3_nt: TGTGCCTTATCACACCCCGGAAACACCATATATTTT